The 25 T cell receptor beta chains presented below share a single source sample, sequenced in a study of T cell repertoires in cytomegalovirus infection. TCRdb fed the reads into MiXCR, producing one record per CDR3 protein. The sample yields 400,000 to 600,000 distinct CDR3 sequences, approximately 46% seen once. No antigens are known for them. This sample comprised cultured PBMCs, obtained from culture after CMV antigen stimulation. The source of these receptors is a human donor in good health (CMV status not recorded). Some clones in this sample may be carry-over from other donors' samples.

This clonotype showed up just a few times. This rearrangement joins TRBV7-9 to TRBJ1-5; D is perhaps TRBD1 (5 bases). CDR3 length: 17 residues. The V gene's germline CDR1 is SEHNR and CDR2 FQNEAQ (reference sequence). V dropped 2 bases and J dropped 2 bases, with 16 bases sitting between them. CDR3 sequence (DNA): TGTGCCAGCAGCTTAAACCCCCAGGGATGGGGCAATCAGCCCCAGCATTTT. It translates to CASSLNPQGWGNQPQHF.

This clonotype came up a few times. This chain links TRBV11-2 with TRBJ1-4; the D gene is possibly TRBD1 (5 bases). Trimming pared 3 bases from V and 5 bases from J, leaving 13 bases between. The CDR3 is made up of 15 amino acids. CDR1 is SGHAT and CDR2 is FQNNGV in the germline V gene. The DNA of the CDR3 is TGTGCCAGCAGCTTGGGCTGGGGGGGGAATGAAAAACTGTTTTTT. This sequence encodes CASSLGWGGNEKLFF.

This chain uses TRBV6-8 with TRBJ2-1; 7 bases line up with TRBD1. The CDR3 loop spans 14 amino acids. Germline V gene lookup returns CDR1 MNHGY and CDR2 SAAAGT. The junction had 4 bases not matched to a gene; V was cut back by 0 bases and J by 8 bases. This chain's CDR3 is CASSYSRGYDEQFF. The CDR3 DNA sequence: TGTGCCAGCAGTTACTCCAGGGGGTACGATGAGCAGTTCTTC.

V is TRBV7-9 and J is TRBJ2-1; perhaps TRBD1 as D (6 bases). The CDR3 loop spans 14 amino acids. The V gene's germline CDR1 is SEHNR and CDR2 FQNEAQ (reference sequence). Deletions cut 1 base from V and 12 bases from J, with 16 bases between. Here the CDR3 DNA reads TGTGCCAGCAGCTTAGGACAGGACCTAGAGGGGCAGTTCTTC. This translates into CASSLGQDLEGQFF.

This clonotype has a handful of counts. The gene calls are TRBV12-3 or TRBV12-4 and TRBJ1-2; D perhaps matches TRBD1 (5 bases). V was shortened by 3 bases and J by 6 bases, with 14 bases between the two germline ends. CDR3 length: 14 amino acids. This CDR3 reads CASSFRDLRDGYTF. CDR3 DNA sequence: TGTGCCAGCAGTTTCCGGGACCTAAGGGATGGCTACACCTTC.

With respect to this clonotype: The CDR3 does not end in the conserved phenylalanine or tryptophan, so this is likely a read error. The chain recombines TRBV7-6 with TRBJ2-7; D may be TRBD1 or TRBD2 (6 bases each). With 5 bases removed from V and 7 bases from J, the gap between germline ends came to 18 bases. Germline assignment: CDR1 SGHVS and CDR2 FNYEAQ. This CDR3 contains 14 residues. The CDR3 DNA reads as TGTGCCAGCAGCCCGGGGGCAGGGGATTGGGAGCAGTACTTA. Protein product: CASSPGAGDWEQYL.

This clonotype was detected only a few times. This rearrangement joins TRBV7-2 to TRBJ2-3, with TRBD2 matching over 7 bases. The CDR3 runs to 15 residues. Germline V gene data show CDR1 as SGHTA and CDR2 as FQGNSA. V shed 5 bases and J 4 bases; nucleotides not matched to a gene: 9. The CDR3 DNA is TGTGCCAGCAGCGAACAACTAGCGAGGTCAGATACGCAGTATTTT. This gives the protein CASSEQLARSDTQYF.

This CDR3 is CASSLEASSYEQYF. In DNA form, the CDR3 reads TGTGCCAGCAGCTTAGAGGCAAGCTCCTACGAGCAGTACTTC. V is TRBV7-2 and J is TRBJ2-7; D not certain. With 1 base removed from V and 0 bases from J, the gap between germline ends came to 7 bases. The CDR3 is 14 residues long. In germline, CDR1 is SGHTA, CDR2 FQGNSA.

The rearrangement joins TRBV19 to TRBJ1-5; no firm D call. The CDR3 has 13 residues. V was trimmed by 3 bases and J by 7 bases, leaving 10 bases between them. CDR1 is LNHDA and CDR2 is SQIVND in the germline V gene (reference sequence). CDR3 in DNA: TGTGCCAGTAGTATCGAGGTTTGGCAGCCCCAGCATTTT. Translating gives CASSIEVWQPQHF.

This clonotype appeared a few times. The chain carries TRBV11-2 and TRBJ2-1, with D tentatively TRBD1 or TRBD2 (5 bases each). This CDR3 is built from 16 residues. V lost 4 bases to trimming and J lost 2 bases, with 15 bases between them. From germline, CDR1 is SGHAT and CDR2 FQNNGV. CDR3 in amino acids: CASSWGWGETYNEQFF. The CDR3 nucleotides read TGTGCCAGCAGCTGGGGGTGGGGCGAAACCTACAATGAGCAGTTCTTC.

The chain uses TRBV7-6 and TRBJ2-3; possible D gene TRBD2, 6 bases. The CDR3 has 15 residues. Trimming shortened V by 5 bases and J by 2 bases, and 14 bases separated the two germline ends. From germline, CDR1 is SGHVS and CDR2 FNYEAQ. In DNA, the CDR3 is TGTGCCAGCAGCCAAGGGGTAGCGGCCACAGATACGCAGTATTTT. It specifies CASSQGVAATDTQYF.

The chain joins TRBV6-6 to TRBJ2-3, with D possibly being TRBD2 (6 bases). Germline values: CDR1 MNHNY, CDR2 SVGAGI (reference sequence). The CDR3 loop spans 14 amino acids. V dropped 0 bases and J dropped 5 bases, with 9 bases sitting between them. This CDR3 reads CASSYSMRGDTQYF. The DNA for the CDR3 is TGTGCCAGCAGTTACTCGATGCGGGGAGATACGCAGTATTTT.

This sequence joins TRBV10-3 and TRBJ1-5, with unresolved D. CDR3 length: 14 residues. Germline assignment: CDR1 ENHRY and CDR2 SYGVKD. Trimming stripped 3 bases from V and 0 bases from J, with 6 bases between. CDR3 nucleotides: TGTGCCATCAGTGACCCGAATAGCAATCAGCCCCAGCATTTT. Its protein is CAISDPNSNQPQHF.

This clonotype was counted a few times. The chain couples TRBV12-3 or TRBV12-4 to TRBJ2-3; TRBD2 agrees at 14 bases. The ends lost 3 bases at V and 4 bases at J; junction bases unmatched: 3. The CDR3 totals 16 residues. CDR3: CASSFRTSGRSDTQYF. The CDR3 nucleotides read TGTGCCAGCAGTTTCAGGACTAGCGGGAGGTCAGATACGCAGTATTTT.

This clonotype was seen more than once but under ten times. The chain joins TRBV7-2 to TRBJ2-7, with TRBD2 matching over 7 bases. J lost 4 bases, V lost 5 bases, and 14 bases had no gene match. Germline V lookup: CDR1 SGHTA, CDR2 FQGNSA. The CDR3 contains 16 residues. The CDR3 sequence: CASSGWGTTAGYEQYF. CDR3 DNA sequence: TGTGCCAGCAGCGGGTGGGGGACTACCGCCGGGTACGAGCAGTACTTC.

The J gene is TRBJ2-1, the V gene TRBV27; D unresolved. With 6 bases removed from V and 6 bases from J, the gap between germline ends came to 9 bases. The V gene's germline CDR1 is MNHEY and CDR2 SMNVEV (reference sequence). This CDR3 has 12 amino acids. For the CDR3, the DNA is TGTGCCAGCAGCGACTTGGGCAATGAGCAGTTCTTC. This gives the protein CASSDLGNEQFF.

This clonotype was picked up a small number of times. The J gene is TRBJ1-5, the V gene TRBV7-9; a weak D match, TRBD1 (5 bases). CDR1 is SEHNR and CDR2 is FQNEAQ in the germline V gene (reference sequence). The CDR3 has 14 amino acids. The V end was cut by 8 bases, the J end by 3 bases, with 14 bases between. The CDR3 nucleotides read TGTGCCAGCGGGACGGGCAGGGACAATCAGCCCCAGCATTTT. Translation: CASGTGRDNQPQHF.

This clonotype has only a few counts. The V and J genes are TRBV7-9 and TRBJ1-2; 7 bases are a match to TRBD1. The V gene end was trimmed by 5 bases and the J gene end by 6 bases; junction bases not matched to a gene: 18. Germline CDR1 reads SEHNR; CDR2 reads FQNEAQ (reference sequence). The CDR3 is 17 amino acids. The CDR3 loop reads CASSIGTVTGGANGYTF. The CDR3 nucleotides are TGTGCCAGCAGCATCGGGACAGTGACTGGAGGGGCGAATGGCTACACCTTC.

This clonotype was observed a few times. The V call is TRBV20-1, the J call TRBJ2-2, with D tentatively TRBD2 (6 bases). Looked up from germline, CDR1 is DFQATT and CDR2 is SNEGSKA (reference sequence). The CDR3 length is 12 residues. The V and J ends lost 6 bases and 7 bases respectively, with 12 bases between them. Written as DNA, the CDR3 is TGCAGTGCGGCCCGGGAGATCGGGGAGCTGTTTTTT. Protein: CSAAREIGELFF.

The CDR3 loop is CAISYSAVSPSEQYF. For the CDR3, the DNA is TGTGCCATCAGCTACTCGGCAGTAAGCCCGAGCGAGCAGTACTTC. The gene calls are TRBV10-3 and TRBJ2-7; D gene uncertain. The V gene lost 6 bases and the J gene lost 6 bases, with 21 bases spanning the gap. Germline loops: CDR1 ENHRY, CDR2 SYGVKD. This CDR3 is 15 amino acids long.

The chain combines TRBV6-1 with TRBJ2-7; D gene ambiguous. The germline gives CDR1 MNHNS, CDR2 SASEGT. V lost 2 bases and J lost 4, with 18 bases in between. This CDR3 contains 16 residues. The CDR3 bases are TGTGCCAGCAGTGAACCGGGCCTGGGAAGTAGGTACGAGCAGTACTTC. Encoded protein: CASSEPGLGSRYEQYF.

The chain carries TRBV2 and TRBJ2-5; D is possibly TRBD1 or TRBD2 (5 bases each). In germline, CDR1 is SNHLY, CDR2 FYNNEI. The V end was cut by 6 bases, the J end by 7 bases, with 21 bases between. The CDR3 runs 15 residues. CDR3 sequence reads: CASSPRGTGSGTQYF. The CDR3 nucleotides are TGTGCCAGCAGCCCAAGAGGGACGGGGTCCGGGACCCAGTACTTC.

This clonotype showed up just once. The gene calls are TRBV7-9 and TRBJ1-6, with 9 bases matching TRBD1. The CDR3 is 14 residues long. CDR1 is SEHNR and CDR2 is FQNEAQ in the germline V gene (reference sequence). V dropped 9 bases and J dropped 10; count of bases not matched to a gene: 10. This chain's CDR3 is CASKSGTGSSPLHF. CDR3 in DNA: TGTGCCAGTAAAAGTGGGACAGGGTCCTCACCCCTCCACTTT.

This rearrangement joins TRBV24-1 to TRBJ2-2; D is possibly TRBD1 (5 bases). This CDR3 is 17 amino acids long. CDR1 and CDR2 (germline): KGHDR, SFDVKD. Between the trimmed V and J ends, which lost 3 bases and 2 bases, there was a span of 15 bases. CDR3 loop: CATSDPTQGANTGELFF. CDR3 DNA: TGTGCCACCAGTGATCCGACACAAGGGGCTAACACCGGGGAGCTGTTTTTT.

This clonotype has more than one count but fewer than ten. The rearrangement links TRBV7-6 to TRBJ2-1; D possibly corresponds to TRBD1 (5 bases). The CDR3 is 16 residues long. V shed 3 bases and J shed 6 bases, with 18 bases lying between them. CDR1 is SGHVS and CDR2 is FNYEAQ in the germline V gene. The CDR3 coding sequence is TGTGCCAGCAGCTTCCGACAGACCCTACCAGGCAATGAGCAGTTCTTC. The encoded protein is CASSFRQTLPGNEQFF.